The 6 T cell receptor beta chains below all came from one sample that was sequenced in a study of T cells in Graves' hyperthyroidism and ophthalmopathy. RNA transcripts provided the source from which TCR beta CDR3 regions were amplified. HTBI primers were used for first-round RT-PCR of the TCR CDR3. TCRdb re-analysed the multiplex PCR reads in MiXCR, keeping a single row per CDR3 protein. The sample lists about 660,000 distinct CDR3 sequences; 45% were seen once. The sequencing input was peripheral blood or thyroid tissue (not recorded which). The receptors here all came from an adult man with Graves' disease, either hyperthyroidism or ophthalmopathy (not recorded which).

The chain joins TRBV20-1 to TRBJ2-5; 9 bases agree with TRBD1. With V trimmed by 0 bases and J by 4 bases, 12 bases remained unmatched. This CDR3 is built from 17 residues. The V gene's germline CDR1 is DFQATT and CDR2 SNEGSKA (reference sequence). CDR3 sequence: CSARDMVGQGILETQYF. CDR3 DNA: TGCAGTGCTAGAGATATGGTGGGACAGGGAATTTTAGAGACCCAGTACTTC.

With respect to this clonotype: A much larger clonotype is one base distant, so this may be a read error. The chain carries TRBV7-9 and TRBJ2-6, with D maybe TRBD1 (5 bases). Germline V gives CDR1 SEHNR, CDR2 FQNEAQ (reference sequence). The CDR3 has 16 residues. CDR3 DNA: TGTGCCGGCAGCTTCCCCAGGGTCTCCGGGGCCAACGTCCTGACTTTC. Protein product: CAGSFPRVSGANVLTF.

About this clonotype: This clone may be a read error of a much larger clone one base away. CDR3 nucleotide sequence: TGTGCCATCAGTTACTCAGGGGGAGAGGAGACCCAGTACTTC. It specifies CAISYSGGEETQYF. The rearrangement links TRBV6-5 to TRBJ2-5; 7 positions match TRBD1. This CDR3 region has 14 residues. The germline V gene encodes CDR1 MNHEY and CDR2 SVGAGI.

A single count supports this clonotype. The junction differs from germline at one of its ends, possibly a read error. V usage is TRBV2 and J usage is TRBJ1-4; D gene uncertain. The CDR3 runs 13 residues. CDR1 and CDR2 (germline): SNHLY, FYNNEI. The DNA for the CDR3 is TGTGCCATCAGTCGGCGGGATCGCGTAAAACTGTTTTTT. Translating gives CAISRRDRVKLFF.

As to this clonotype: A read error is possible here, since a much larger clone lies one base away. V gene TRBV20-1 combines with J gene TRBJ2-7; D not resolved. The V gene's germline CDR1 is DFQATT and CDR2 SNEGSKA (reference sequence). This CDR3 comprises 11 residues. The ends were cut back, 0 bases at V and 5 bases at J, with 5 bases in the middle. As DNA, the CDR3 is TGCAGTGCTAGAGAGGACGACGAGCAGTACTTC. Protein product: CSAREDDEQYF.

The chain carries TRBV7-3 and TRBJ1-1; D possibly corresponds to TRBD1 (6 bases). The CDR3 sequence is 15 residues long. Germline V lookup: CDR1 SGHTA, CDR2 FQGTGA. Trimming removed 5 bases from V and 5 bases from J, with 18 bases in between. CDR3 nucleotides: TGTGCCAGCAGCCTGACACAGGGAGATGGAACTGAAGCTTTCTTT. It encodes CASSLTQGDGTEAFF.